These 27 T cell receptor beta chains were sequenced from one sample in a study of blood T cell repertoires in COVID-19. Method: immunoSEQ multiplex PCR; TCRdb's copy keeps in-frame clones and lacks some. The repertoire consists of 190,000 or so clones, with 87% occurring once and the leading ten covering roughly 6.2%. The sequenced sample was peripheral blood. These receptors were obtained from a man in his sixties who had recovered from COVID-19.

V usage is TRBV18 and J usage is TRBJ1-2, with TRBD1 as a possible D gene (5 bases). The V end was cut by 8 bases, the J end by 10 bases, with 20 bases between. The CDR3 totals 13 residues. Germline CDR1 reads KGHSH; CDR2 reads LQKENI. The chain's CDR3 is CASARETELFYTF. CDR3 sequence (DNA): TGTGCCAGCGCCCGAGAGACAGAGCTCTTCTACACCTTC.

This clone was detected a few times. This chain links TRBV7-3 with TRBJ1-6; maybe TRBD1 (5 bases). The CDR3 loop spans 16 amino acids. V was pared by 5 bases and J by 9 bases, with 20 bases between. The V gene's germline CDR1 is SGHTA and CDR2 FQGTGA. The CDR3 is CASSLSGGRGFSPLHF. CDR3 sequence (DNA): TGTGCCAGCAGCCTATCCGGGGGGAGAGGGTTTTCACCCCTCCACTTT.

Only one count was recorded for this clone. This chain uses TRBV30 with TRBJ1-5; 7 bases agree with TRBD1. The CDR3 is made up of 14 amino acids. The ends lost 2 bases at V and 2 bases at J; junction bases unmatched: 3. Germline CDR1 GTSNPN, CDR2 SVGIG (reference sequence). In nucleotides, the CDR3 is TGTGCCTGGAGTCAAGACAGGGGCAATCAGCCCCAGCATTTT. Its translation: CAWSQDRGNQPQHF.

CDR3 DNA sequence: TGCAGCGTTGAAGATAGGCGGGGTCACACTGAAGCTTTCTTT. It encodes CSVEDRRGHTEAFF. The chain joins TRBV29-1 to TRBJ1-1, with D unresolved. This CDR3 spans 14 amino acids. V gave up 0 bases and J gave up 3 bases, with 11 bases separating them. Germline CDR1 is SQVTM and CDR2 is ANQGSEA.

The chain is built from TRBV6-4 and TRBJ2-2, with D possibly being TRBD2 (5 bases). The V and J ends lost 6 bases and 4 bases respectively, with 12 bases between them. The CDR3 consists of 14 residues. CDR1 is MRHNA, CDR2 SNTAGT, per germline. The CDR3 is CASSPLAGTGELFF. As DNA, the CDR3 is TGTGCCAGCAGCCCCCTGGCGGGCACCGGGGAGCTGTTTTTT.

The chain joins TRBV6-2 or TRBV6-3 to TRBJ2-5, with D hard to call. Germline V gives CDR1 MNHEY, CDR2 SVGEGT. CDR3 length: 13 amino acids. Trimming removed 6 bases at V and 3 bases at J, with 11 bases between. Here the CDR3 reads CASSRAWEETQYF. As DNA, the CDR3 is TGTGCCAGCAGCCGGGCCTGGGAAGAGACCCAGTACTTC.

This chain links TRBV29-1 with TRBJ2-5, with 7 nucleotides matching TRBD1. This CDR3 contains 14 residues. J gave up 2 bases and V 3 bases, and 6 bases lay outside the gene matches. Germline CDR1 and CDR2: SQVTM and ANQGSEA. The CDR3 spells CSVDTGDPQETQYF. As DNA, the CDR3 is TGCAGCGTTGACACAGGGGACCCACAAGAGACCCAGTACTTC.

V usage is TRBV10-3 and J usage is TRBJ1-5; possibly TRBD1 for D (6 bases). Looked up from germline, CDR1 is ENHRY and CDR2 is SYGVKD. Trimming left V 6 bases short and J 4 bases short, with 10 bases between. CDR3 length equals 13 residues. The DNA for the CDR3 is TGTGCCATCAGAGGGGACACTAATCAGCCCCAGCATTTT. This gives the protein CAIRGDTNQPQHF.

The chain employs TRBV10-3 and TRBJ1-1; possible D gene TRBD1, 5 bases. Trimming stripped 11 bases from V and 4 bases from J, with 23 bases between. This CDR3 is built from 15 residues. The germline gives CDR1 ENHRY, CDR2 SYGVKD. The CDR3, as DNA: TGTGCCGCAACTCCCCTGGGGGGGAGTGGCACTGAAGCTTTCTTT. Amino acid sequence: CAATPLGGSGTEAFF.

This clone appeared a few times. The J gene is TRBJ2-7, the V gene TRBV7-2; 8 positions agree with TRBD2. CDR3 length: 17 residues. With V trimmed by 3 bases and J by 4 bases, 14 bases remained unmatched. Germline CDR1 reads SGHTA; CDR2 reads FQGNSA. Here the CDR3 reads CASSFFMAGLEFYEQYF. CDR3 DNA sequence: TGTGCCAGCAGCTTCTTTATGGCGGGACTAGAATTTTACGAGCAGTACTTC.

The rearrangement links TRBV19 to TRBJ2-5, with TRBD1 matching over 8 bases. Germline lookup yields CDR1 LNHDA and CDR2 SQIVND (reference sequence). J gave up 4 bases and V 0 bases, and 4 bases lay outside the gene matches. This CDR3 has 15 amino acids. CDR3 residues: CASSIDRGRGETQYF. The CDR3 DNA reads as TGTGCCAGTAGTATAGACAGGGGGCGAGGAGAGACCCAGTACTTC.

V usage is TRBV19 and J usage is TRBJ1-6; a possible D gene is TRBD1 (6 bases). Germline lookup yields CDR1 LNHDA and CDR2 SQIVND (reference sequence). Trimming stripped 9 bases from V and 5 bases from J, with 17 bases between. This CDR3 comprises 15 residues. This CDR3 reads CASKGGGKHNSPLHF. The CDR3 coding sequence is TGTGCCAGCAAGGGCGGGGGCAAGCATAATTCACCCCTCCACTTT. Together with reference TRBV19 and TRBJ1-6, the CDR3 gives the full variable domain: DGGITQSPKYLFRKEGQNVTLSCEQNLNHDAMYWYRQDPGQGLRLIYYSQIVNDFQKGDIAEGYSVSREKKESFPLTVTSAQKNPTAFYLCASKGGGKHNSPLHFGNGTRLTVT.

The chain combines TRBV29-1 with TRBJ2-7, with 8 nucleotides matching TRBD1. The CDR3 is made up of 14 amino acids. The junction had 10 bases not matched to a gene; V was cut back by 3 bases and J by 6 bases. The germline V gene encodes CDR1 SQVTM and CDR2 ANQGSEA. CDR3 nucleotides: TGCAGCGTTGAGATCGGACAGGGCATAGGCGAGCAGTACTTC. Translating it yields CSVEIGQGIGEQYF.

This chain joins TRBV7-9 and TRBJ2-7; D possibly corresponds to TRBD1 (6 bases). V was cut by 0 bases and J by 3 bases, with 9 bases left in between. The CDR3 spans 14 residues. CDR1 and CDR2 from the germline V gene are SEHNR and FQNEAQ (reference sequence). CDR3: CASSLAGALYEQYF. In DNA, the CDR3 is TGTGCCAGCAGCTTAGCGGGGGCCCTCTACGAGCAGTACTTC.

The genes are TRBV7-2 and TRBJ2-7; 11 bases are a match to TRBD1. Germline CDR1 is SGHTA and CDR2 is FQGNSA. With V trimmed by 5 bases and J by 3 bases, 9 bases remained unmatched. The CDR3 loop spans 16 amino acids. In DNA, the CDR3 is TGTGCCAGCAGCCCCGAACCGGGACAGGGGGTCTACGAGCAGTACTTC. Protein product: CASSPEPGQGVYEQYF.

The chain carries TRBV4-2 and TRBJ1-1; D unresolved. This CDR3 is 16 amino acids long. Germline V gene data show CDR1 as LGHNA and CDR2 as YNFKEQ. The germline V and J ends were trimmed by 1 base and 3 bases, with 15 bases remaining between them. The DNA for the CDR3 is TGTGCCAGCAGCCAAGGGCAAGGCTCCGGGTACACTGAAGCTTTCTTT. Its protein product is CASSQGQGSGYTEAFF.

J is TRBJ2-7 and V is TRBV7-3; 10 positions match TRBD1. J gave up 7 bases and V 5 bases, and 11 bases lay outside the gene matches. The CDR3 covers 15 residues. Germline CDR1 and CDR2: SGHTA and FQGTGA. The DNA of the CDR3 is TGTGCCAGCAGCATCCAAGGACAGGGGGTGGGAGAGCAGTACTTC. This encodes CASSIQGQGVGEQYF.

The CDR3 protein is CASSVAYQSYEQYF. As DNA, the CDR3 is TGTGCCAGCAGCGTCGCCTATCAATCCTACGAGCAGTACTTC. J is TRBJ2-7 and V is TRBV9, with unresolved D. V dropped 2 bases and J dropped 1 base, with 10 bases sitting between them. This CDR3 region has 14 residues. The germline V gene encodes CDR1 SGDLS and CDR2 YYNGEE.

The J gene is TRBJ1-5, the V gene TRBV28; the match to TRBD1 covers 9 bases. Germline V lookup: CDR1 MDHEN, CDR2 SYDVKM. V shed 7 bases, J shed 4 bases, and the junction held 8 bases outside the gene matches. This CDR3 is built from 15 residues. The CDR3 here is CASTRQGGANQPQHF. CDR3 bases: TGTGCCAGCACCCGACAGGGGGGGGCTAATCAGCCCCAGCATTTT.

This chain joins TRBV29-1 and TRBJ1-1; TRBD1 is a possible D gene (5 bases). This CDR3 is built from 13 residues. Trimming cost V 6 bases and J 6 bases, with 17 bases left between them. Germline CDR1 is SQVTM and CDR2 is ANQGSEA. CDR3 residues: CSVSLGVGAEAFF. In DNA, the CDR3 is TGCAGCGTATCCCTAGGGGTTGGCGCTGAAGCTTTCTTT.

CDR3 DNA: TGTGCCAGCAGTGAATCCGCAGGGGCCTACGAGCAGTACTTC. Amino acid sequence: CASSESAGAYEQYF. The rearrangement uses TRBV2 and TRBJ2-7; TRBD1 is a possible D gene (6 bases). The germline V gene has CDR1 SNHLY and CDR2 FYNNEI. V lost 2 bases and J lost 2, with 10 bases in between. The CDR3 is 14 amino acids.

The genes are TRBV6-4 and TRBJ2-2; no definite D call. V was pared by 0 bases and J by 0 bases, with 14 bases between. CDR1 MRHNA and CDR2 SNTAGT come from the germline V gene. The CDR3 loop spans 18 amino acids. DNA for the CDR3: TGTGCCAGCAGTGACTCGGTGGTAGAGACAACGAACACCGGGGAGCTGTTTTTT. Amino acid sequence: CASSDSVVETTNTGELFF.

The gene calls are TRBV6-2 or TRBV6-3 and TRBJ2-4; TRBD2 is a possible D gene (6 bases). V was cut by 9 bases and J by 0 bases, with 15 bases left in between. CDR3 length: 15 amino acids. Germline loops: CDR1 MNHEY, CDR2 SVGEGT. Here the CDR3 reads CASSAGTIAKNIQYF. In DNA, the CDR3 is TGTGCCAGTAGCGCGGGGACCATAGCCAAAAACATTCAGTACTTC.

This clone turned up a few times. J is TRBJ1-5 and V is TRBV3-1 (or the pseudogene TRBV3-2); perhaps TRBD1 as D (5 bases). Germline assignment: CDR1 LGHDT and CDR2 YNNKEL (reference sequence). Trimming took off 5 bases at V and 8 bases at J, with 13 bases between the two ends. CDR3 length equals 13 residues. CDR3 in DNA: TGTGCCAGCAGCTCAGGGACTAGAAAGCCCCAGCATTTT. Translated: CASSSGTRKPQHF.

This clone was observed a single time. J is TRBJ1-1 and V is TRBV6-5; D unresolved. The V gene's germline CDR1 is MNHEY and CDR2 SVGAGI. The V and J ends lost 4 bases and 3 bases respectively, with 9 bases between them. This CDR3 has 13 residues. The CDR3 region has the DNA TGTGCCAGCAGTTTACTTATTGACACTGAAGCTTTCTTT. The encoded protein is CASSLLIDTEAFF.

This chain links TRBV7-9 with TRBJ2-7; D is possibly TRBD1 (6 bases). V lost 7 bases to trimming and J lost 4 bases, with 17 bases between them. This CDR3 spans 14 amino acids. CDR1 SEHNR and CDR2 FQNEAQ come from the germline V gene (reference sequence). For the CDR3, the DNA is TGTGCCAGCAACCGGGACAAGGATCGATACGAGCAGTACTTC. It codes for CASNRDKDRYEQYF.

J is TRBJ1-1 and V is TRBV2; weak D call: TRBD1 (6 bases). CDR1 is SNHLY, CDR2 FYNNEI, per germline. V was pared by 10 bases and J by 8 bases, with 20 bases between. This CDR3 is 13 amino acids long. The CDR3 DNA sequence: TGTGCCAAGTCGACAGATCCTAGGGGGGAAGCTTTCTTT. The encoded protein is CAKSTDPRGEAFF. Variable domain in full (rest from reference TRBV2 and TRBJ1-1): EPEVTQTPSHQVTQMGQEVILRCVPISNHLYFYWYRQILGQKVEFLVSFYNNEISEKSEIFDDQFSVERPDGSNFTLKIRSTKLEDSAMYFCAKSTDPRGEAFFGQGTRLTVV.